This T cell receptor beta chain was sequenced during a study of cytomegalovirus exposure and HLA in healthy donors. Remarks on this clone: The antigen remains unidentified.

This CDR3 contains 17 residues. CDR1 LNHDA and CDR2 SQIVND come from the germline V gene (reference sequence). V shed 3 bases, J shed 5 bases, and the junction held 9 bases outside the gene matches. General observations from the study: What was likely a sequencing artifact was a cluster of highly shared sequence variants. About 87% or about 30% of the time was how often most TCR beta V segments were productive, according to an earlier analysis.

A multiplex PCR was run with 60 Vbeta primers and 13 Jbeta primers. Generated by immunoSEQ multiplex PCR, the TCRdb table keeps only in-frame clones and is missing some. The data contain fewer than 250,000 clones, over 70% of them seen just once; the ten biggest clones take up approximately 3.1%. This clonotype originated in a woman between 25 and 40 years old in good health and CMV-seropositive. This rearrangement joins TRBV19 to TRBJ2-1; TRBD2 matches at 11 bases. The source material was PBMCs. The DNA of the CDR3 is TGTGCCAGTAGTATGGGGATTAGCGGGAGGGCGAACAATGAGCAGTTCTTC. Protein: CASSMGISGRANNEQFF.